This record looks at one T cell receptor (beta chain) sequence and its context. The CDR3 contains 14 residues. The germline V gene has CDR1 SEHNR and CDR2 FQNEAQ (reference sequence). Trimming took 2 bases from V and 2 from J, leaving 7 bases between them. These data originate in a study of shared clonotypes between healthy human individuals. Data came from immunoSEQ multiplex PCR; TCRdb stores just in-frame clones and leaves some out. The table records about 1 million clones, 65% to 80% of them present only once. The TCR originated in a young man in good health. The chain has TRBV7-9 and TRBJ2-1, with D hard to call. Sample: memory CD4+ T cells sorted from blood. Sample subset: CD45RA-negative fraction. The CDR3 nucleotides read TGTGCCAGCAGCTTAACCGCCCCCTACAATGAGCAGTTCTTC. This gives the protein CASSLTAPYNEQFF.